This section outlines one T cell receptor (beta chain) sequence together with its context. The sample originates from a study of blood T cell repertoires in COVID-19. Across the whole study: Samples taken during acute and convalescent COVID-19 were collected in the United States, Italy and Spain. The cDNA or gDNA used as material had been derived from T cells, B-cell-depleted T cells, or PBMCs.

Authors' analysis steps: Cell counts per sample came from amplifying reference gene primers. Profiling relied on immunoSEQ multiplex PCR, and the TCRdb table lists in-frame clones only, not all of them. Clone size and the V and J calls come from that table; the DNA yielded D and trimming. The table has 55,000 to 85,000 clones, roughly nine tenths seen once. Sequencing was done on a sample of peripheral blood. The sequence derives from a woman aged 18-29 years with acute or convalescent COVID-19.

The CDR3 sequence is CASSEWQGFQPQHF. CDR3 nucleotides: TGTGCCAGCAGTGAATGGCAGGGGTTTCAGCCCCAGCATTTT. V usage is TRBV2 and J usage is TRBJ1-5; TRBD1 might be the D (6 bases). V lost 2 bases and J lost 6, with 11 bases in between. CDR3 length: 14 residues. Per germline, CDR1 SNHLY and CDR2 FYNNEI. The variable domain in full, completed from reference TRBV2 and TRBJ1-5, reads EPEVTQTPSHQVTQMGQEVILRCVPISNHLYFYWYRQILGQKVEFLVSFYNNEISEKSEIFDDQFSVERPDGSNFTLKIRSTKLEDSAMYFCASSEWQGFQPQHFGDGTRLSIL.